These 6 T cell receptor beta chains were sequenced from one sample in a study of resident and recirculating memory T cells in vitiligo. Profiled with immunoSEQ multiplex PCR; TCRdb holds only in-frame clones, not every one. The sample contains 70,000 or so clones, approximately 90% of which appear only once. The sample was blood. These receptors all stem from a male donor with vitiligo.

CDR3 protein: CASSFGSPGQGYGYTF. DNA of the CDR3: TGTGCCAGCAGTTTCGGGTCGCCGGGACAGGGCTATGGCTACACCTTC. The chain links TRBV27 to TRBJ1-2; 9 nucleotides match TRBD1. V trimming: 3 bases; J trimming: 4 bases; junction bases outside the gene matches: 9. The CDR3 is made up of 16 amino acids. CDR1 is MNHEY, CDR2 SMNVEV, per germline (reference sequence).

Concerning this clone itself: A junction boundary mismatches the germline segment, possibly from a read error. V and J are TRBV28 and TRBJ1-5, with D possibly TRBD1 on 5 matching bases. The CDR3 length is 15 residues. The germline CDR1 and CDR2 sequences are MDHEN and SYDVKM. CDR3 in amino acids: CASSLSGDFNPPQHF. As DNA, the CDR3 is TGTGCCAGCAGTCTTTCGGGGGACTTTAATCCGCCCCAGCATTTT.

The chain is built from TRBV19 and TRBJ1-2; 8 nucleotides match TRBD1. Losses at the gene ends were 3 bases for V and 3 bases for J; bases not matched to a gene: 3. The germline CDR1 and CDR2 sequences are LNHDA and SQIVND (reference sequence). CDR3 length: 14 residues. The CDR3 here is CASSIDRGHYGYTF. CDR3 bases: TGTGCCAGTAGTATTGACAGGGGACACTATGGCTACACCTTC.

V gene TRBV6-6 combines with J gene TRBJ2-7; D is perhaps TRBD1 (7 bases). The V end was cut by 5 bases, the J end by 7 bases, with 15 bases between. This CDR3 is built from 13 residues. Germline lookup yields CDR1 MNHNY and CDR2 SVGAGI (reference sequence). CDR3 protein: CASSTLQGREQYF. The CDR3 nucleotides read TGTGCCAGCAGTACTCTACAGGGGAGGGAGCAGTACTTC.

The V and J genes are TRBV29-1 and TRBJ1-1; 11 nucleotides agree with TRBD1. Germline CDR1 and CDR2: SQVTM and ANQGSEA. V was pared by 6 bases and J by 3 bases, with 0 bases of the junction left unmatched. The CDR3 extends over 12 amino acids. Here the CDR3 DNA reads TGCAGCGTGGGACAGGGGGACACTGAAGCTTTCTTT. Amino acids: CSVGQGDTEAFF.

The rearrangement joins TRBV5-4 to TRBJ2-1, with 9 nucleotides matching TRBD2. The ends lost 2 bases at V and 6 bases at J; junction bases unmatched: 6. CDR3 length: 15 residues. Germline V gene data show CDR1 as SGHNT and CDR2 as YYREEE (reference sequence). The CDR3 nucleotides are TGTGCCAGCAGCTTTAGCGGGGGTGCTCGCAATGAGCAGTTCTTC. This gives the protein CASSFSGGARNEQFF. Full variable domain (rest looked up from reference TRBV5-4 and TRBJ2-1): ETGVTQSPTHLIKTRGQQVTLRCSSQSGHNTVSWYQQALGQGPQFIFQYYREEENGRGNFPPRFSGLQFPNYSSELNVNALELDDSALYLCASSFSGGARNEQFFGPGTRLTVL.